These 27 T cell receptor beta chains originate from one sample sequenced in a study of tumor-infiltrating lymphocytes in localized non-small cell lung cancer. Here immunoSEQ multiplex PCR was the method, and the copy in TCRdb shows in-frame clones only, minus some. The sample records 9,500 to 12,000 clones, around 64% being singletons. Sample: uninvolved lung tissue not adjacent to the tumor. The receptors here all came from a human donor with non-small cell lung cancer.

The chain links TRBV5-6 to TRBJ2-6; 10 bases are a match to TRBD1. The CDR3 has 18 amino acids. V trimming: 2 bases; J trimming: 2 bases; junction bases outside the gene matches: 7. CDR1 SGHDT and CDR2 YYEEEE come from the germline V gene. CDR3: CASSFDRGRLPGANVLTF. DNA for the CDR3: TGTGCCAGCAGCTTTGACAGGGGGCGCTTACCTGGGGCCAACGTCCTGACTTTC.

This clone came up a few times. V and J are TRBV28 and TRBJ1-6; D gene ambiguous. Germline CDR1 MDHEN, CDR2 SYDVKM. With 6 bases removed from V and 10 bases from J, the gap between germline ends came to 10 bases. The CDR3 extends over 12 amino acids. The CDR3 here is CASSTSVSPLHF. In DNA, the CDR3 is TGTGCCAGCAGCACGAGTGTGTCACCCCTCCACTTT.

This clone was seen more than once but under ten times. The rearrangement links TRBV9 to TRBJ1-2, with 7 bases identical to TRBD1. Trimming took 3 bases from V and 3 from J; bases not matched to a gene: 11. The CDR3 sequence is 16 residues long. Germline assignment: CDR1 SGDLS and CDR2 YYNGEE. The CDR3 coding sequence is TGTGCCAGCAGCGCCGACAGGGAAGGATACCACTATGGCTACACCTTC. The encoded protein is CASSADREGYHYGYTF.

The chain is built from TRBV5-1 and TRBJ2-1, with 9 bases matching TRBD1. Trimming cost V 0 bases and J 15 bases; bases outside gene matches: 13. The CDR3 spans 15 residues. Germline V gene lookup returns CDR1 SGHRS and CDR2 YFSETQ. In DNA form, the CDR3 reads TGCGCCAGCAGCTTGGATAGTATGGACAGGGGATATGCGTTCTTC. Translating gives CASSLDSMDRGYAFF.

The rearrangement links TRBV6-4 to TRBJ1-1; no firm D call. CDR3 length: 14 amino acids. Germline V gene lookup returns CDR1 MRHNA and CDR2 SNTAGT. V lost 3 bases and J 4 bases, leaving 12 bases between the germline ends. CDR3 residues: CASSEVGRGTEAFF. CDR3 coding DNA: TGTGCCAGCAGTGAAGTCGGACGGGGCACTGAAGCTTTCTTT.

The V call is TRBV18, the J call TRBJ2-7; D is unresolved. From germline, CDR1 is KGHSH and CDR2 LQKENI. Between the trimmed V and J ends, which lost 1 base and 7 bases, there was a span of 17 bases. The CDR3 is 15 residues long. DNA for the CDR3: TGTGCCAGCTCACCACGGACGGGCCGTATAGGAGAGCAGTACTTC. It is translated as CASSPRTGRIGEQYF.

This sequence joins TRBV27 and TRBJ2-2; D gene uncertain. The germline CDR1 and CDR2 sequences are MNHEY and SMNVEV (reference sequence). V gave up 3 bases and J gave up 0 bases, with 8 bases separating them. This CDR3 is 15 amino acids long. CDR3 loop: CASSFSDPNTGELFF. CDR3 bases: TGTGCCAGCAGTTTCTCGGACCCGAACACCGGGGAGCTGTTTTTT.

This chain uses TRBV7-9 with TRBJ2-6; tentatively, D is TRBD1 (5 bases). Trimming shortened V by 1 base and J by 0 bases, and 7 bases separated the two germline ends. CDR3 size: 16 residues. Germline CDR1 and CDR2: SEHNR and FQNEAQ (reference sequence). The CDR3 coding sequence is TGTGCCAGCAGCTTAGGGGGCAGCTCTGGGGCCAACGTCCTGACTTTC. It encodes CASSLGGSSGANVLTF.

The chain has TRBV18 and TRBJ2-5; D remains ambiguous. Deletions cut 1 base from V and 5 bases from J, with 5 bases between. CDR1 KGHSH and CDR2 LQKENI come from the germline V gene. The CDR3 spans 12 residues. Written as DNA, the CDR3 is TGTGCCAGCTCACCACTTCGCGAGACCCAGTACTTC. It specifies CASSPLRETQYF.

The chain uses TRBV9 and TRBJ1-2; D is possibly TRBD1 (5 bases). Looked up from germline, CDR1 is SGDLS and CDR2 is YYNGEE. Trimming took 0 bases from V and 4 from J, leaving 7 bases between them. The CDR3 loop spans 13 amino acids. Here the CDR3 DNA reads TGTGCCAGCAGCGTAGACAGGTCCTATGGCTACACCTTC. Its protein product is CASSVDRSYGYTF.

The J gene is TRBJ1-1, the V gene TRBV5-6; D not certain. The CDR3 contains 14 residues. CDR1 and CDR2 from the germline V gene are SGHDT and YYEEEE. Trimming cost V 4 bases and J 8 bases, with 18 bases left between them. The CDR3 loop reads CASSPRANGPEAFF. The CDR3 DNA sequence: TGTGCCAGCAGCCCACGGGCAAACGGACCCGAAGCTTTCTTT.

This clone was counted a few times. The CDR3 bases are TGTGCCAGCAGCTTAGGAAGGACTTACGCTAACTATGGCTACACCTTC. Translation gives CASSLGRTYANYGYTF. This chain connects TRBV7-2 to TRBJ1-2; D remains ambiguous. Germline CDR1 reads SGHTA; CDR2 reads FQGNSA. Trimming removed 1 base at V and 0 bases at J, with 12 bases between. This CDR3 comprises 16 residues.

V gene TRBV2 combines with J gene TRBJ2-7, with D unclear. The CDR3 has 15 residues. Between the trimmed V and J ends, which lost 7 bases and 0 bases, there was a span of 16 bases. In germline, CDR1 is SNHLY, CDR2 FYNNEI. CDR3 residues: CASIGGVASSYEQYF. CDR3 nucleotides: TGTGCCAGCATAGGTGGAGTCGCGAGCTCCTACGAGCAGTACTTC.

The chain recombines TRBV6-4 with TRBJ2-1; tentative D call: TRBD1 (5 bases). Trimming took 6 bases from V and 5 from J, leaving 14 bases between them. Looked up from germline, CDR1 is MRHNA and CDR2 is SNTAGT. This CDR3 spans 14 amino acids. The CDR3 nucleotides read TGTGCCAGCAGGGACACAGATAGAAACAATGAGCAGTTCTTC. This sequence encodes CASRDTDRNNEQFF.

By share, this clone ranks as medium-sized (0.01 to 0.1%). The CDR3 protein is CASSEPGQGIQGYTF. The DNA of the CDR3 is TGTGCCAGCAGTGAGCCGGGACAGGGAATTCAGGGCTACACCTTC. The J gene is TRBJ1-2, the V gene TRBV6-1; TRBD1 aligns across 9 bases. Germline assignment: CDR1 MNHNS and CDR2 SASEGT. Trimming removed 3 bases from V and 8 bases from J; junction bases left unmatched: 10. CDR3 length: 15 residues.

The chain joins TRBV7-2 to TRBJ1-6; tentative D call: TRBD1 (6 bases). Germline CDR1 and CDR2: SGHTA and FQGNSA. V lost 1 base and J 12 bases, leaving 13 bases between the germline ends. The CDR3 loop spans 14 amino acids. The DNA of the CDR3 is TGTGCCAGCAGCTTAGGGGGGGCAGGTCGACCCCTCCACTTT. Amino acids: CASSLGGAGRPLHF.

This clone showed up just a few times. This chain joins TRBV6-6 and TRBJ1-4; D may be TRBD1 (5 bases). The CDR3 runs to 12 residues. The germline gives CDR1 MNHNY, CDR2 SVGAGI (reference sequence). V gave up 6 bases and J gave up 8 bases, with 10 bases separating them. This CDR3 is CASSGDVEKLFF. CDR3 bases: TGTGCCAGCAGCGGGGACGTGGAAAAACTGTTTTTT.

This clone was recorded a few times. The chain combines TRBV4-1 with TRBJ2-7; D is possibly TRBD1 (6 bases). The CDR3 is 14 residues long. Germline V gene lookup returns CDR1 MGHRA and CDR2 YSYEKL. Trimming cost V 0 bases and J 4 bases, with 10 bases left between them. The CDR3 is CASSQDVGGYEQYF. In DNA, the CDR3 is TGCGCCAGCAGCCAAGATGTAGGGGGTTACGAGCAGTACTTC.

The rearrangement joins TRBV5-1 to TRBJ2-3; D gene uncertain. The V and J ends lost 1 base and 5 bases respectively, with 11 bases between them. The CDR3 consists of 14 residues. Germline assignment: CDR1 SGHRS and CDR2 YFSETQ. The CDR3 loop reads CASSLQTPEDTQYF. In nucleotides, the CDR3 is TGCGCCAGCAGCTTGCAAACCCCCGAAGATACGCAGTATTTT.

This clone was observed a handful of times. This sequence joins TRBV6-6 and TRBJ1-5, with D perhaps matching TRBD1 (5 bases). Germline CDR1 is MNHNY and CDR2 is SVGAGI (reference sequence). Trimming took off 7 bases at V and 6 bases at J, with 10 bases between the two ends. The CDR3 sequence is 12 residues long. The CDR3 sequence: CASTHGGQPQHF. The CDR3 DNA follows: TGTGCCAGCACCCACGGGGGTCAGCCCCAGCATTTT.

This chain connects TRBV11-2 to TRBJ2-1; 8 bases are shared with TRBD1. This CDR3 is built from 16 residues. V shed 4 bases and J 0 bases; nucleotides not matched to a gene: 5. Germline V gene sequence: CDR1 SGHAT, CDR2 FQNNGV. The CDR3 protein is CASSSGQGLSYNEQFF. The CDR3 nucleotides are TGTGCCAGCAGCTCAGGACAGGGTCTCTCCTACAATGAGCAGTTCTTC.

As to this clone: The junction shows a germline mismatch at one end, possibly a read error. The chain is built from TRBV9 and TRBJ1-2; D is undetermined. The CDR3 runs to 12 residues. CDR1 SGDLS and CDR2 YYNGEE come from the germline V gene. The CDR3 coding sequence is TGTGCCAGCAGCGGACTGGGATATGGCTTCACCTTC. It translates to CASSGLGYGFTF. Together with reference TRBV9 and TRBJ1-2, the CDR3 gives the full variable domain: DSGVTQTPKHLITATGQRVTLRCSPRSGDLSVYWYQQSLDQGLQFLIQYYNGEERAKGNILERFSAQQFPDLHSELNLSSLELGDSALYFCASSGLGYGFTFGSGTRLTVV.

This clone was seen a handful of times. In DNA form, the CDR3 reads TGTGCCAGCAGCCGTCGTACTAGGGGGGATTCACCCCTCCACTTT. It codes for CASSRRTRGDSPLHF. This rearrangement joins TRBV7-2 to TRBJ1-6, with D maybe TRBD1 (6 bases). Germline-derived CDR1 and CDR2 are SGHTA and FQGNSA. The CDR3 loop spans 15 amino acids. V was trimmed by 5 bases and J by 8 bases, leaving 16 bases between them.

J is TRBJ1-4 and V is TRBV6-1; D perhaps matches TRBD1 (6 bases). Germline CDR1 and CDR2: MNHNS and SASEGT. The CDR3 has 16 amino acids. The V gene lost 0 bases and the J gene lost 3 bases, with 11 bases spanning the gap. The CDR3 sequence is CASSEARGAANEKLFF. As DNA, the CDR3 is TGTGCCAGCAGTGAAGCCCGGGGGGCGGCTAATGAAAAACTGTTTTTT.

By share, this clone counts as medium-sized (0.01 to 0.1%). CDR3 nucleotide sequence: TGTGCCAGCAGCGTCAAGGTGGATGACACTGAAGCTTTCTTT. This translates into CASSVKVDDTEAFF. The chain employs TRBV9 and TRBJ1-1; no clear D. The CDR3 sequence is 14 residues long. The V gene's germline CDR1 is SGDLS and CDR2 YYNGEE. Trimming stripped 2 bases from V and 3 bases from J, with 11 bases between.

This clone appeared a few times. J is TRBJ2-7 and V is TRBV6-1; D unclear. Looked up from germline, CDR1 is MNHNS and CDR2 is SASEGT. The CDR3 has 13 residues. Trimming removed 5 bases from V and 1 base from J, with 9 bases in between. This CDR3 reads CASSFQYSYEQYF. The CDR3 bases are TGTGCCAGCAGTTTCCAATATTCCTACGAGCAGTACTTC.

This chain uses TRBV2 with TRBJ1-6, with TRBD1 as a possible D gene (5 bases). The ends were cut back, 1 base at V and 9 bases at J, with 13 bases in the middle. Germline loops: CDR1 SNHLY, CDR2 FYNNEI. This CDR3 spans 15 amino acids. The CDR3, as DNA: TGTGCCAGCAGTGAAGTGGGGCCCCGTTTTTCACCCCTCCACTTT. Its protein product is CASSEVGPRFSPLHF.